This entry features one T cell receptor (beta chain) sequence. TCRdb's table, derived via immunoSEQ multiplex PCR, lists solely in-frame clones and lacks some. The profile covers 95,000 to 150,000 clones, with approximately 91% appearing a single time and 7.8% taken by the ten largest. These data come from a study of control samples from healthy donors and cancer patients. The CDR3 has 15 amino acids. Germline CDR1 is LNHDA and CDR2 is SQIVND (reference sequence). Trimming took 4 bases from V and 0 from J, leaving 12 bases between them. The chain employs TRBV19 and TRBJ1-2; the D gene is possibly TRBD1 (6 bases). Sequenced input: blood. This TCR came from a woman aged 18-35 years in good health. DNA of the CDR3: TGTGCCAGTAGTACACACAGGGACTCTAACTATGGCTACACCTTC. This sequence encodes CASSTHRDSNYGYTF.